The 21 T cell receptor beta chains below come from one sample, sequenced in a study of T cell responses to AZD1222 COVID-19 vaccine. The assay was immunoSEQ multiplex PCR, and TCRdb's table has in-frame clones only and misses some. Here the sample spans roughly 120,000 clones, roughly nine tenths being singletons. Specimen: peripheral blood, collected on day 0 of AZD1222 vaccination. The receptors come from an adult in good health.

The V and J genes are TRBV9 and TRBJ2-2; D is uncertain. The CDR3 is 13 amino acids. Trimming shortened V by 3 bases and J by 7 bases, and 10 bases separated the two germline ends. CDR1 SGDLS and CDR2 YYNGEE come from the germline V gene. In DNA, the CDR3 is TGTGCCAGCAGCGCGAAGGGTAACGGGGAGCTGTTTTTT. It specifies CASSAKGNGELFF. The entire variable domain, with the rest obtained from reference TRBV9 and TRBJ2-2, is as follows: DSGVTQTPKHLITATGQRVTLRCSPRSGDLSVYWYQQSLDQGLQFLIQYYNGEERAKGNILERFSAQQFPDLHSELNLSSLELGDSALYFCASSAKGNGELFFGEGSRLTVL.

The rearrangement uses TRBV20-1 and TRBJ1-1, with TRBD1 as a possible D gene (6 bases). This CDR3 comprises 14 residues. From germline, CDR1 is DFQATT and CDR2 SNEGSKA (reference sequence). Between the trimmed V and J ends, which lost 3 bases and 5 bases, there was a span of 16 bases. The CDR3 coding sequence is TGCAGTGCTAGTACGGGGGCCGAGGCGACTGAAGCTTTCTTT. Protein product: CSASTGAEATEAFF.

This clone has just one count. V is TRBV3-1 (or the pseudogene TRBV3-2) and J is TRBJ2-2; 7 bases are a match to TRBD1. This CDR3 has 14 residues. J gave up 6 bases and V 0 bases, and 1 base lay outside the gene matches. Germline CDR1 LGHDT, CDR2 YNNKEL (reference sequence). As DNA, the CDR3 is TGTGCCAGCAGCCAAGAAGGGGGCGCCGGGGAGCTGTTTTTT. Its protein is CASSQEGGAGELFF.

This clone was found a few times. The genes are TRBV3-1 (or the pseudogene TRBV3-2) and TRBJ1-5, with D maybe TRBD1 (6 bases). Trimming took off 5 bases at V and 7 bases at J, with 12 bases between the two ends. The CDR3 is 13 amino acids. Germline V gene data show CDR1 as LGHDT and CDR2 as YNNKEL (reference sequence). The CDR3, as DNA: TGTGCCAGCAGCGTACAGGGAAACCAGCCCCAGCATTTT. Translation gives CASSVQGNQPQHF.

DNA of the CDR3: TGTGCCAGCAGCCAAGCTTTGGAGCCTAACTATGGCTACACCTTC. This codes for CASSQALEPNYGYTF. The rearrangement joins TRBV4-2 to TRBJ1-2; no clear D gene. The length of the CDR3 is 15 residues. V was shortened by 1 base and J by 0 bases, with 9 bases between the two germline ends. Germline V gives CDR1 LGHNA, CDR2 YNFKEQ.

The chain combines TRBV3-1 (or the pseudogene TRBV3-2) with TRBJ1-1; 7 bases agree with TRBD1. Germline trimming cut 3 bases from V and 3 bases from J; bases unmatched to any gene: 4. The CDR3 has 14 residues. Germline V gene data show CDR1 as LGHDT and CDR2 as YNNKEL (reference sequence). The CDR3 DNA sequence: TGTGCCAGCAGCCAGCAAGACAGGGACACTGAAGCTTTCTTT. Translation gives CASSQQDRDTEAFF.

In this sample, this clone turned up once. V usage is TRBV7-2 and J usage is TRBJ2-3, with no clear D. Trimming took 5 bases from V and 8 from J, leaving 14 bases between them. From germline, CDR1 is SGHTA and CDR2 FQGNSA. The CDR3 is made up of 13 amino acids. DNA of the CDR3: TGTGCCAGCAGCCCTAGAATGGAATCTACGCAGTATTTT. This codes for CASSPRMESTQYF.

The chain recombines TRBV6-2 or TRBV6-3 with TRBJ1-2; the D is unclear. V was clipped by 7 bases and J by 4 bases, with 22 bases between them. Germline V gives CDR1 MNHEY, CDR2 SVGEGT. The CDR3 has 16 residues. As DNA, the CDR3 is TGTGCCAGCACCCCCCCCCAAGCGATACCGGCCTATGGCTACACCTTC. It translates to CASTPPQAIPAYGYTF.

V usage is TRBV13 and J usage is TRBJ1-3; D not resolved. The CDR3 consists of 15 residues. CDR1 and CDR2 from the germline V gene are PRHDT and FYEKMQ (reference sequence). Trimming pared 6 bases from V and 2 bases from J, leaving 14 bases between. CDR3 in amino acids: CASSSYWGTGNTIYF. CDR3 coding DNA: TGTGCCAGCAGTTCCTACTGGGGTACTGGAAACACCATATATTTT.

This clone was seen a handful of times. V is TRBV5-1 and J is TRBJ1-4; D unclear. Germline V gene sequence: CDR1 SGHRS, CDR2 YFSETQ. CDR3 size: 17 residues. Trimming stripped 4 bases from V and 2 bases from J, with 18 bases between. CDR3 in amino acids: CASSLDGSSATNEKLFF. CDR3 in DNA: TGCGCCAGCAGCCTGGACGGCAGTAGTGCGACTAATGAAAAACTGTTTTTT.

The V call is TRBV18, the J call TRBJ2-7, with a possible D match to TRBD2 (6 bases). Trimming pared 4 bases from V and 5 bases from J, leaving 15 bases between. CDR3 length: 14 amino acids. Germline CDR1 reads KGHSH; CDR2 reads LQKENI. CDR3: CASSRTLGEDEQYF. CDR3 DNA sequence: TGTGCCAGCTCACGTACTTTAGGGGAGGACGAGCAGTACTTC.

This chain links TRBV7-8 with TRBJ1-5, with no clear D. The CDR3 totals 16 residues. Trimming took 2 bases from V and 0 from J, leaving 11 bases between them. CDR1 is SGHVS and CDR2 is FQNEAQ in the germline V gene. CDR3 region: CASSLFRRTSNQPQHF. DNA of the CDR3: TGTGCCAGCAGCTTATTTCGGCGGACTAGCAATCAGCCCCAGCATTTT.

This chain connects TRBV5-4 to TRBJ1-1, with D uncertain. CDR1 and CDR2 (germline): SGHNT, YYREEE (reference sequence). This CDR3 is 14 amino acids long. With 0 bases removed from V and 5 bases from J, the gap between germline ends came to 11 bases. The CDR3 here is CASSLGGLGTEAFF. CDR3 bases: TGTGCCAGCAGCTTGGGTGGGTTAGGTACTGAAGCTTTCTTT.

The chain employs TRBV30 and TRBJ1-1; the D gene is possibly TRBD1 (5 bases). V gave up 1 base and J gave up 4 bases, with 13 bases separating them. This CDR3 is 14 amino acids long. Germline V gene lookup returns CDR1 GTSNPN and CDR2 SVGIG (reference sequence). This CDR3 is CAWSGRGVSTEAFF. The CDR3 coding sequence is TGTGCCTGGAGTGGGCGAGGGGTGAGCACTGAAGCTTTCTTT.

This clone was counted once. The rearrangement links TRBV6-2 or TRBV6-3 to TRBJ2-1; 7 bases map to TRBD2. The CDR3 has 17 amino acids. The V gene end was trimmed by 2 bases and the J gene end by 4 bases; junction bases not matched to a gene: 11. Per the germline V gene, CDR1 is MNHEY and CDR2 is SVGEGT. The CDR3 sequence: CASSYPPLAVAYNEQFF. CDR3 sequence (DNA): TGTGCCAGCAGTTACCCTCCTCTAGCGGTCGCTTACAATGAGCAGTTCTTC.

By share of the sample, this clone is medium-sized. The chain recombines TRBV6-5 with TRBJ1-5; no clear D. The CDR3 has 13 residues. Trimming removed 0 bases from V and 6 bases from J, with 6 bases in between. From germline, CDR1 is MNHEY and CDR2 SVGAGI. CDR3 sequence: CASSYSKSQPQHF. For the CDR3, the DNA is TGTGCCAGCAGTTACTCGAAAAGTCAGCCCCAGCATTTT.

The chain links TRBV11-3 to TRBJ1-1, with 7 nucleotides matching TRBD1. The CDR3 totals 15 residues. The germline V gene has CDR1 SGHNT and CDR2 YENEEA. J was trimmed by 0 bases and V by 6 bases; bases with no gene match: 7. CDR3 protein: CASSYWTGVNTEAFF. The CDR3 bases are TGTGCCAGCAGTTACTGGACAGGAGTGAACACTGAAGCTTTCTTT. Drawing the rest from reference TRBV11-3 and TRBJ1-1, the complete variable domain is EAGVVQSPRYKIIEKKQPVAFWCNPISGHNTLYWYLQNLGQGPELLIRYENEEAVDDSQLPKDRFSAERLKGVDSTLKIQPAELGDSAVYLCASSYWTGVNTEAFFGQGTRLTVV.

The sample holds one count of this clone. This CDR3 reads CASSANLGGTEAFF. As DNA, the CDR3 is TGTGCCAGCAGCGCCAACTTGGGTGGCACTGAAGCTTTCTTT. V and J are TRBV7-9 and TRBJ1-1; D not resolved. Trimming shortened V by 5 bases and J by 4 bases, and 14 bases separated the two germline ends. Germline V gene sequence: CDR1 SEHNR, CDR2 FQNEAQ (reference sequence). The CDR3 totals 14 residues.

J is TRBJ2-7 and V is TRBV6-5; the match to TRBD1 covers 11 bases. The CDR3 extends over 15 amino acids. From germline, CDR1 is MNHEY and CDR2 SVGAGI. With 5 bases clipped from V and 3 bases from J, the junction kept 6 bases outside the gene matches. The CDR3 region is CASSRSGTGGYEQYF. The CDR3, as DNA: TGTGCCAGCAGTAGATCCGGGACAGGGGGCTACGAGCAGTACTTC.

The rearrangement links TRBV18 to TRBJ2-7; 8 bases match TRBD2. CDR1 is KGHSH and CDR2 is LQKENI in the germline V gene. V shed 3 bases, J shed 3 bases, and the junction held 4 bases outside the gene matches. The CDR3 runs 14 residues. The CDR3 nucleotides read TGTGCCAGCTCACCGCAAGCGGGAGACTACGAGCAGTACTTC. Protein: CASSPQAGDYEQYF.

The V and J genes are TRBV6-1 and TRBJ2-2; D is perhaps TRBD1 (6 bases). This CDR3 is 15 amino acids long. Germline CDR1 reads MNHNS; CDR2 reads SASEGT. The V gene lost 2 bases and the J gene lost 6 bases, with 13 bases spanning the gap. The CDR3 coding sequence is TGTGCCAGCAGTGAAAGAGTACAGGGTGCCGGGGAGCTGTTTTTT. This codes for CASSERVQGAGELFF.